The subject of this entry is one T cell receptor beta chain. Its target is unknown. The CDR3 extends over 17 amino acids. Germline V lookup: CDR1 LNHDA, CDR2 SQIVND (reference sequence). This sample stems from a study of CD4+ T cells in melanoma. The study's findings and limits: Neoantigen-specific CD4+ T cells in melanoma reportedly had diverse differentiation states. A reported correlation linked neoantigen-specific CD4+ T cells to CD8+, macrophage and B cell function.

Assay: immunoSEQ multiplex PCR; the TCRdb copy retains only in-frame clones and omits some. The data show over 7,500 clones, about 70% seen once. Material for sequencing was peripheral blood. The chain is built from TRBV19 and TRBJ2-5; 12 positions match TRBD1. The assigned J gene may be wrong: the sequence end matches TRBJ2-7 better. This receptor was identified in a human donor with melanoma. DNA of the CDR3: TGTGCCAGTAGGAGAAGACCGGGACAGGGGGCGACCTACGAGCAGTACTTC. Amino acid sequence: CASRRRPGQGATYEQYF.